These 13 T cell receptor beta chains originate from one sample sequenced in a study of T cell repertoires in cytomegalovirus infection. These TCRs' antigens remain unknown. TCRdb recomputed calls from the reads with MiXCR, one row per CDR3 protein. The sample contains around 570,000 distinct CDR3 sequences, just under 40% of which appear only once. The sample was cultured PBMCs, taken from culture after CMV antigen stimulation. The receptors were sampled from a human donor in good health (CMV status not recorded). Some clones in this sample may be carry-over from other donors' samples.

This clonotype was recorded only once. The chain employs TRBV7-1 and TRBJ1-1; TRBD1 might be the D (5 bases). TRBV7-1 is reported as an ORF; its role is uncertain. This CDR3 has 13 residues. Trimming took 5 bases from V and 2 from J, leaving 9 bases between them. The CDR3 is CASSGDSNTEAFF. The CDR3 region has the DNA TGTGCCAGCAGCGGAGACAGCAACACTGAAGCTTTCTTT.

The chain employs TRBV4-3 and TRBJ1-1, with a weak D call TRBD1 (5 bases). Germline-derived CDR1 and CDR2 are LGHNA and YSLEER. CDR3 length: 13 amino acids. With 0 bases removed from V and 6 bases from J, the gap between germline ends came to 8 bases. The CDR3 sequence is CASSQEAGAEAFF. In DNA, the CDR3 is TGCGCCAGCAGCCAAGAGGCGGGGGCTGAAGCTTTCTTT.

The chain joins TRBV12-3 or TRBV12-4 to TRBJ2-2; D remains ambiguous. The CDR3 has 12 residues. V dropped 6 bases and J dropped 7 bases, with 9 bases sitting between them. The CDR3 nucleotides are TGTGCCAGCAGCCTAGGGCTCGGGGAGCTGTTTTTT. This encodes CASSLGLGELFF.

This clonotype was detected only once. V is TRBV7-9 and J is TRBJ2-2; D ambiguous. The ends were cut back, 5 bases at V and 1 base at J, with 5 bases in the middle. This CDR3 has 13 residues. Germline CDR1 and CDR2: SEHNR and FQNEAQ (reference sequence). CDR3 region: CASSPENTGELFF. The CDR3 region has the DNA TGTGCCAGCAGCCCAGAGAACACCGGGGAGCTGTTTTTT.

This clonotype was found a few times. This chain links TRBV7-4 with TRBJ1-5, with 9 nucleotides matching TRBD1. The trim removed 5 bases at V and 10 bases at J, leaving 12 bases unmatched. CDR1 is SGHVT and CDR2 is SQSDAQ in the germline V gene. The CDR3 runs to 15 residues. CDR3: CASSTTDRGMGPQHF. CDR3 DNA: TGTGCCAGCAGCACGACGGACAGGGGAATGGGTCCCCAGCATTTT.

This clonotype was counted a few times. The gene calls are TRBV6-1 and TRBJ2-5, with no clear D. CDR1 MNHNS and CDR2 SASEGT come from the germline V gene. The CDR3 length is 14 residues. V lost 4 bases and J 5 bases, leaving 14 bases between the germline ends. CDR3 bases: TGTGCCAGCAGTGGGGTAATAGCTTCGGAGACCCAGTACTTC. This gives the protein CASSGVIASETQYF.

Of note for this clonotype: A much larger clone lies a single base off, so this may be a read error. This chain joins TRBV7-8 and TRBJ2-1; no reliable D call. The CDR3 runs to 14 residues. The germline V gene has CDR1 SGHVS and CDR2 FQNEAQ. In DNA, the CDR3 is TGTACCAGCAGGCAAAGGGTAGAACGCAATGAGCAGTTCTTC. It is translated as CTSRQRVERNEQFF.

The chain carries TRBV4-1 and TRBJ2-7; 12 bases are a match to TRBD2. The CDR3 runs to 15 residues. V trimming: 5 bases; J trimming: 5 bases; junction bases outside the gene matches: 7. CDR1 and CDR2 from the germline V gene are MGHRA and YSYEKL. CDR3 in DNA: TGCGCCAGCAGCTACAGGCTAGCGGGGGGGCACGAGCAGTACTTC. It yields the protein CASSYRLAGGHEQYF.

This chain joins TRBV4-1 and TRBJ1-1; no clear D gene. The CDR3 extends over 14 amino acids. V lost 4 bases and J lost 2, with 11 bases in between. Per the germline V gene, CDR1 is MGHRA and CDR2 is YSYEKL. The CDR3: CASSPERGNTEAFF. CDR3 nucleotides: TGCGCCAGCAGCCCTGAACGGGGAAACACTGAAGCTTTCTTT.

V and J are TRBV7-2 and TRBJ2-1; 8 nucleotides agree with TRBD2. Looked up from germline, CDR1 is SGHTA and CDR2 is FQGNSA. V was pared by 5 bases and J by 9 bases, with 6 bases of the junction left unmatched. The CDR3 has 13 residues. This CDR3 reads CASSLGLAGEQFF. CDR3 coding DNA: TGTGCCAGCAGCCTCGGACTAGCCGGTGAGCAGTTCTTC.

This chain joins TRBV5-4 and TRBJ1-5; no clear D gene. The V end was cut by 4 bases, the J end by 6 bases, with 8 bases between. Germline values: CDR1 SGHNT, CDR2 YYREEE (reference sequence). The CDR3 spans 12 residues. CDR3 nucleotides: TGTGCCAGCAGCGCCGACGGTCAGCCCCAGCATTTT. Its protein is CASSADGQPQHF.

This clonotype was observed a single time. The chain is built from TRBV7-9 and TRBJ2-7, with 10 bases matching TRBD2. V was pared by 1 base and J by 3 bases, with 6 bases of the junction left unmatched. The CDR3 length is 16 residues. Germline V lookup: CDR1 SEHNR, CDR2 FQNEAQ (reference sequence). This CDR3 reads CASSLGSLAGDYEQYF. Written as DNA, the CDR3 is TGTGCCAGCAGCTTAGGCTCCCTAGCGGGGGACTACGAGCAGTACTTC.

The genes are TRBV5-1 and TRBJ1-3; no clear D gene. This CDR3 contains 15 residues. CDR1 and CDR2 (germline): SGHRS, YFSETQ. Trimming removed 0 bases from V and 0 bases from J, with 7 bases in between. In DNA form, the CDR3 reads TGCGCCAGCAGCTTGGAGGCAGCCTCTGGAAACACCATATATTTT. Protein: CASSLEAASGNTIYF.